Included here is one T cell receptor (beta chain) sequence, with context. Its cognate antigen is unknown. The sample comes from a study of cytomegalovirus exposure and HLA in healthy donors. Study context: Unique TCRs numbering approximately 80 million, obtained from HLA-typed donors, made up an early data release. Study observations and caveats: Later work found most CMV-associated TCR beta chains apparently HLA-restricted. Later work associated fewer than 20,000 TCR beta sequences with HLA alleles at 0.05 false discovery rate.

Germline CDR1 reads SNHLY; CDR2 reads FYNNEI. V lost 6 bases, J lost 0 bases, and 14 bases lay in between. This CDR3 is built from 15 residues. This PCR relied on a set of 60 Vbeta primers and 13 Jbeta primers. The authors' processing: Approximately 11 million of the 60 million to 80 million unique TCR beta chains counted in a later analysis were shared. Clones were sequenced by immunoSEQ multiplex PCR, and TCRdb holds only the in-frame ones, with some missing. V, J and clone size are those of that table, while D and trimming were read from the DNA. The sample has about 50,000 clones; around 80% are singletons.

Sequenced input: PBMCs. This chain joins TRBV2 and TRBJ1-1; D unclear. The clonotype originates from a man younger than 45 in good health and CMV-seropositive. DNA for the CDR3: TGTGCCAGCAGGCGCGAGGAGCTCGTGAACACTGAAGCTTTCTTT. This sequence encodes CASRREELVNTEAFF.